This TCR beta chain was retrieved from a study of shared clonotypes between healthy human individuals. Generated by immunoSEQ multiplex PCR, the TCRdb table keeps only in-frame clones and is missing some. The table lists about 2 million clones, about 95% of them singletons, with roughly 0.13% in the top ten. There are 15 residues in the CDR3. V dropped 0 bases and J dropped 3 bases, with 12 bases sitting between them. Per germline, CDR1 MNHEY and CDR2 SVGAGI. The table lists this clone with a count of one. J is TRBJ2-7 and V is TRBV6-5, with D possibly being TRBD1 (6 bases). The sample comprised naive CD4+ T cells sorted from blood. Subset denoted: CD45RA+ positively selected. This receptor was obtained from a man younger than 30 in good health. The CDR3 loop is CASSYSYRADYEQYF. In DNA form, the CDR3 reads TGTGCCAGCAGTTACTCGTACAGGGCCGACTACGAGCAGTACTTC.